This is a list of T cell receptor beta chains from one sample in a study of blood T cell repertoires in COVID-19. Sequenced by immunoSEQ multiplex PCR; TCRdb stores in-frame clones only, minus some. This repertoire shows under 250,000 clones, roughly 90% found once; its top ten account for roughly 2.6%. The sequenced sample consisted of peripheral blood. These TCRs come from a woman aged 55-69 years with acute or convalescent COVID-19. Both conserved end residues are part of each CDR3. A D gene is named only where the DNA matches it firmly. Rows give clone size only sometimes, using once, few, many, or a class for an expanded clone.

d_gene,j_gene,v_gene,abundance,CDR3aa,CDR3nt
.,TRBJ1-1,TRBV6-1,.,CASSELSEAFF,TGTGCCAGCAGTGAACTCTCTGAAGCTTTCTTT
.,TRBJ1-2,TRBV28,.,CASSLRGNYGYTF,TGTGCCAGCAGTTTGAGGGGGAACTATGGCTACACCTTC
TRBD2,TRBJ2-7,TRBV11-2,.,CASSLGSSGVSYEQYF,TGTGCCAGCAGCTTAGGGTCTAGCGGGGTTTCCTACGAGCAGTACTTC
.,TRBJ2-2,TRBV15,.,CATKGGPWDTGELFF,TGTGCCACCAAAGGGGGACCTTGGGACACCGGGGAGCTGTTTTTT
TRBD1,TRBJ1-1,TRBV7-2,once,CASSLARTGGAGAFF,TGTGCCAGCAGCTTAGCGCGGACAGGGGGCGCGGGTGCTTTCTTT
.,TRBJ2-2,TRBV7-2,.,CASSQGGQSTGELFF,TGTGCCAGCAGCCAGGGGGGACAATCCACCGGGGAGCTGTTTTTT
.,TRBJ1-3,TRBV7-8,few,CASSLISAGKGNTIYF,TGTGCCAGCAGCCTAATTTCGGCAGGGAAGGGAAACACCATATATTTT
TRBD2,TRBJ2-1,TRBV19,.,CASSLAGGYNEQFF,TGTGCCAGTAGTTTAGCGGGAGGGTACAATGAGCAGTTCTTC
.,TRBJ1-2,TRBV21-1,.,CASSKAGTHGYTF,TGTGCCAGCAGCAAAGCGGGCACCCATGGCTACACCTTC
.,TRBJ2-1,TRBV24-1,.,CATKGGVNNEQFF,TGTGCCACCAAGGGGGGGGTAAACAATGAGCAGTTCTTC
TRBD1,TRBJ2-5,TRBV19,.,CASSDSGGGKTQYF,TGTGCCAGTAGTGACTCAGGGGGCGGAAAGACCCAGTACTTC
.,TRBJ1-5,TRBV30,.,CAWSELSGRGQPQHF,TGTGCCTGGAGTGAGCTCAGTGGAAGGGGTCAGCCCCAGCATTTT
TRBD1,TRBJ2-2,TRBV10-2,.,CASSEFGQGALGELFF,TGCGCCAGCAGTGAGTTCGGTCAGGGGGCGTTAGGGGAGCTGTTTTTT
TRBD1,TRBJ1-3,TRBV7-9,.,CASSKTFDRVDTIYF,TGTGCCAGCAGCAAAACCTTTGACAGGGTCGACACCATATATTTT
.,TRBJ1-2,TRBV7-9,.,CASTYFEELANYGYTF,TGTGCCAGCACCTATTTCGAGGAGTTAGCTAACTATGGCTACACCTTC
.,TRBJ2-1,TRBV5-1,.,CASSLAVNSPAAGIF,TGCGCCAGCAGCTTGGCCGTTAATAGCCCCGCTGCGGGGATCTTC
TRBD1,TRBJ2-1,TRBV30,once,CAWSVETGVFNEQFF,TGTGCCTGGAGTGTCGAGACAGGGGTTTTCAATGAGCAGTTCTTC
.,TRBJ2-7,TRBV10-1,few,CASSESSSYEQYF,TGCGCCAGCAGTGAGTCGTCGTCCTACGAGCAGTACTTC
.,TRBJ2-5,TRBV5-1,.,CASRAAPTRETQYF,TGCGCCAGCAGAGCAGCCCCCACCAGGGAGACCCAGTACTTC
.,TRBJ2-7,TRBV6-6,.,CASSYSPPGIYEQYF,TGTGCCAGCAGTTACTCCCCCCCGGGGATCTACGAGCAGTACTTC
.,TRBJ2-7,TRBV27,.,CASSGVRGSDEQYF,TGTGCCAGCAGCGGGGTACGGGGGTCCGACGAGCAGTACTTC
TRBD2,TRBJ2-3,TRBV19,.,CASSILSRGETDTQYF,TGTGCCAGTAGTATTCTCTCGCGGGGGGAAACAGATACGCAGTATTTT
TRBD1,TRBJ1-1,TRBV18,.,CASSRGQDLRNTEAFF,TGTGCCAGCTCACGCGGACAGGATTTGCGGAACACTGAAGCTTTCTTT
.,TRBJ1-4,TRBV29-1,.,CSGTGLGEKLFF,TGCAGCGGAACAGGGCTTGGTGAAAAACTGTTTTTT
TRBD1,TRBJ2-7,TRBV28,.,CASRDRGSYEQYF,TGTGCCAGCAGAGACAGGGGCTCCTACGAGCAGTACTTC
.,TRBJ1-4,TRBV5-1,.,CASSLAGLANEKLFF,TGCGCCAGCAGCTTGGCTGGCCTGGCTAATGAAAAACTGTTTTTT
TRBD2,TRBJ2-1,TRBV11-3,.,CASSARTSGTHNEQFF,TGTGCCAGCAGCGCGCGGACTAGCGGGACCCACAATGAGCAGTTCTTC
.,TRBJ1-2,TRBV12-3/TRBV12-4,.,CASSFSNYGYTF,TGTGCCAGCAGTTTTAGTAACTATGGCTACACCTTC
TRBD2,TRBJ2-7,TRBV7-2,few,CASSLGAGGSYEQYF,TGTGCCAGCAGCTTAGGGGCGGGAGGCTCCTACGAGCAGTACTTC
.,TRBJ1-4,TRBV6-6,.,CASSWPELERGEKLFF,TGTGCCAGCAGTTGGCCGGAACTGGAACGGGGTGAAAAACTGTTTTTT
TRBD2,TRBJ2-3,TRBV11-3,.,CASSFSGVTDTQYF,TGTGCCAGCAGCTTTAGCGGGGTCACAGATACGCAGTATTTT
TRBD1,TRBJ2-7,TRBV13,.,CASSLRLGQGASEQYF,TGTGCCAGCAGCTTACGGTTGGGACAGGGGGCTAGTGAGCAGTACTTC
TRBD1,TRBJ1-2,TRBV29-1,.,CSALLGQENYGYTF,TGCAGCGCTTTGCTGGGACAGGAGAACTATGGCTACACCTTC